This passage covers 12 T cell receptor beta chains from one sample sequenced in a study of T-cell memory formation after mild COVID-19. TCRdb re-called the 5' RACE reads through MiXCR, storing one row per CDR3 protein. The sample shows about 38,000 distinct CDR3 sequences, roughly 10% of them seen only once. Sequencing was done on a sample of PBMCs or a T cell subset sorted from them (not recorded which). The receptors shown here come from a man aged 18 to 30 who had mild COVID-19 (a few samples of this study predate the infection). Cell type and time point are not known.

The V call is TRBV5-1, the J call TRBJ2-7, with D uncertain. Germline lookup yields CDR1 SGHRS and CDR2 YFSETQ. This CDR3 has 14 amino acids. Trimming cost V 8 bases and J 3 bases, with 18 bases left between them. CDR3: CASAGNEALYEQYF. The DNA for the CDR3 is TGCGCCAGTGCAGGAAACGAGGCGCTCTACGAGCAGTACTTC.

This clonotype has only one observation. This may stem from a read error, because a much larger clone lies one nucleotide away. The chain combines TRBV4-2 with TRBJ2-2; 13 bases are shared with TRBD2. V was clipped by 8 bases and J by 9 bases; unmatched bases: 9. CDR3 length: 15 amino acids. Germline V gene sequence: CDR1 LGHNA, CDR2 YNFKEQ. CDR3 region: CASGLAGASARELFF. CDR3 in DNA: TGTGCCAGCGGACTAGCGGGGGCCTCGGCCAGGGAGCTGTTTTTT.

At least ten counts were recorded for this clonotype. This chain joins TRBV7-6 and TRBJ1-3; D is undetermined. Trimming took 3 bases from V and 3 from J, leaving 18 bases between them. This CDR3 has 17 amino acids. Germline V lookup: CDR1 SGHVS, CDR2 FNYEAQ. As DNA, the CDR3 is TGTGCCAGCAGCTTTCCGGCCGCCCGGACCTTTGGAAACACCATATATTTT. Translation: CASSFPAARTFGNTIYF.

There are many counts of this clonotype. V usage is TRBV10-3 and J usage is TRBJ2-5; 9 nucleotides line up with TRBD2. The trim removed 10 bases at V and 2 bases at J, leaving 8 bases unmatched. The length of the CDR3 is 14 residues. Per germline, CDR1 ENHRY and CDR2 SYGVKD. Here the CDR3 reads CATRPLAGQETQYF. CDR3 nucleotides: TGTGCCACCAGACCGCTAGCGGGGCAAGAGACCCAGTACTTC.

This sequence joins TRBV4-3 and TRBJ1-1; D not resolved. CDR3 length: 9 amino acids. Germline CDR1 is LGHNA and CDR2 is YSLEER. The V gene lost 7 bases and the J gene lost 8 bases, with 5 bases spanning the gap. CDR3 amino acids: CASIPEAFF. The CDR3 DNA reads TGCGCCAGCATCCCCGAAGCTTTCTTT.

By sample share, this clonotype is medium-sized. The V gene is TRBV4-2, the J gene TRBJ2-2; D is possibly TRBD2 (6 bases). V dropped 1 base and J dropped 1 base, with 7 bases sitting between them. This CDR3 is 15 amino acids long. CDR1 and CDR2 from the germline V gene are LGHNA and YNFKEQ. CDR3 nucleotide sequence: TGTGCCAGCAGCCAAGTGGAGGGGAACACCGGGGAGCTGTTTTTT. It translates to CASSQVEGNTGELFF.

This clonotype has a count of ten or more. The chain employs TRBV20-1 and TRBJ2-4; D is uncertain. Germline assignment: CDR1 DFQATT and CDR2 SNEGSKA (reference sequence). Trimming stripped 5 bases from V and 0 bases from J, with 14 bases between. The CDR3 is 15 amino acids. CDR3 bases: TGCAGTGCTGGGCCCCAAGCGACAGCCAAAAACATTCAGTACTTC. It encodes CSAGPQATAKNIQYF.

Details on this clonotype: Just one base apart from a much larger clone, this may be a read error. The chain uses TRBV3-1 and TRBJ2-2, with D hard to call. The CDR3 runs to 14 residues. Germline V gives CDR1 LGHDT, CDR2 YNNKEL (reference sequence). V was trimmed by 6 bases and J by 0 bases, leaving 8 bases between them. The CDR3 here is CASRDLSNTGELFF. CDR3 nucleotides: TGTGCCAGCAGGGATTTATCGAACACCGGGGAGCTGTTTTTT. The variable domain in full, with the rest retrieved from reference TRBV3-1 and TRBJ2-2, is DTAVSQTPKYLVTQMGNDKSIKCEQNLGHDTMYWYKQDSKKFLKIMFSYNNKELIINETVPNRFSPKSPDKAHLNLHINSLELGDSAVYFCASRDLSNTGELFFGEGSRLTVL.

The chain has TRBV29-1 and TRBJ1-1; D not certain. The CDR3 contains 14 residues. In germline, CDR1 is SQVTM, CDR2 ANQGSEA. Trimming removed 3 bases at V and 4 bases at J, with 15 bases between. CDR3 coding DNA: TGCAGCGTTGATTTGCAGGTTTTGAGCACTGAAGCTTTCTTT. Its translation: CSVDLQVLSTEAFF. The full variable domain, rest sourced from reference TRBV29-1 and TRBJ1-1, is SAVISQKPSRDICQRGTSLTIQCQVDSQVTMMFWYRQQPGQSLTLIATANQGSEATYESGFVIDKFPISRPNLTFSTLTVSNMSPEDSSIYLCSVDLQVLSTEAFFGQGTRLTVV.

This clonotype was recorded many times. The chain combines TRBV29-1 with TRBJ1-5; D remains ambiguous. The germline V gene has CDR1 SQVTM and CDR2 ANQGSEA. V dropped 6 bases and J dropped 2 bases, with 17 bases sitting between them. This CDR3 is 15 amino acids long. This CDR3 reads CSVADGVLGNQPQHF. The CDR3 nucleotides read TGCAGCGTCGCCGATGGGGTCCTTGGCAATCAGCCCCAGCATTTT.

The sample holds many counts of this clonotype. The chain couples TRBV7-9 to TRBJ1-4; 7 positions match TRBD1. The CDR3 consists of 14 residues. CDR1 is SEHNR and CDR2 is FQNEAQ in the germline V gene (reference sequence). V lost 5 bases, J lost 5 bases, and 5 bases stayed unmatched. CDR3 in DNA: TGTGCCAGCAGCAGCAGGGGGAGAAATGAAAAACTGTTTTTT. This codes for CASSSRGRNEKLFF.

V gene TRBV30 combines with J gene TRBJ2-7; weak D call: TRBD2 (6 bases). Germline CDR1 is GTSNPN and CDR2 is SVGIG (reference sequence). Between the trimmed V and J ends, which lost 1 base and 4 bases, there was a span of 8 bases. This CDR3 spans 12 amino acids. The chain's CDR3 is CAWSAAGYEQYF. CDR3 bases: TGTGCCTGGAGTGCTGCGGGATACGAGCAGTACTTC.